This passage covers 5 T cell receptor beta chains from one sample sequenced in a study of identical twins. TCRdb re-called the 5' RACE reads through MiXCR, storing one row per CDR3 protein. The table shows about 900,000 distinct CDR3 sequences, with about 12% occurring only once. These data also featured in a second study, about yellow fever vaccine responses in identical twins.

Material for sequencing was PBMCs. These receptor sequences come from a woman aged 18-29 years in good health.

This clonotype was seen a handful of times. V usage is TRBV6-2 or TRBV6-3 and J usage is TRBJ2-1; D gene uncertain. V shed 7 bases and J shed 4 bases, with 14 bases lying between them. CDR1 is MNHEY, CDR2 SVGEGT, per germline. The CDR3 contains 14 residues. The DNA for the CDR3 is TGTGCCAGCATAGGAGCCACCCCGTACAATGAGCAGTTCTTC. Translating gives CASIGATPYNEQFF.

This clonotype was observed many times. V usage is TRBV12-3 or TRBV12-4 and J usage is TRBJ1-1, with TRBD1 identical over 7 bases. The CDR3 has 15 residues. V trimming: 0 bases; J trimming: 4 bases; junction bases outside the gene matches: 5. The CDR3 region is CASSLALQGGTEAFF. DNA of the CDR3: TGTGCCAGCAGTTTAGCGCTGCAGGGGGGCACTGAAGCTTTCTTT.

The CDR3 bases are TGCGCCAGCAGCCATTTCCGGGACCGAGTCCAAGAGACCCAGTACTTC. Its protein product is CASSHFRDRVQETQYF. The rearrangement links TRBV4-1 to TRBJ2-5, with D tentatively TRBD1 or TRBD2 (5 bases each). Per germline, CDR1 MGHRA and CDR2 YSYEKL. V dropped 3 bases and J dropped 1 base, with 15 bases sitting between them. The CDR3 runs 16 residues.

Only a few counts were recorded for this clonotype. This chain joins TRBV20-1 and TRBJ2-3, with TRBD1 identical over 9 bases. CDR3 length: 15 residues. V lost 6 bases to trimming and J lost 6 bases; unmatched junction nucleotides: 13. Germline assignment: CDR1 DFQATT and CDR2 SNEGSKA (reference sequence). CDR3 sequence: CSAKAGTGIGDTQYF. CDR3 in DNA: TGCAGTGCAAAGGCTGGGACAGGGATCGGGGATACGCAGTATTTT.

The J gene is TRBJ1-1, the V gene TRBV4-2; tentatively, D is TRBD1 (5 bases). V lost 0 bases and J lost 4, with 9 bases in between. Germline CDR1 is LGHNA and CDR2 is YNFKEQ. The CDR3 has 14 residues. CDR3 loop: CASSQDGGSTEAFF. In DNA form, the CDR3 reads TGTGCCAGCAGCCAAGACGGGGGTTCCACTGAAGCTTTCTTT.